Following are 30 T cell receptor beta chains from one sample sequenced in a study of blood T cell repertoires in COVID-19. TCRdb's copy holds only in-frame clones and misses some; the assay was immunoSEQ multiplex PCR. The repertoire holds around 52,000 clones, with roughly 90% as singletons. Sequenced sample: peripheral blood. Receptor source: a woman at least 80 years old with COVID-19, enrolled during active disease.

The chain uses TRBV11-1 and TRBJ2-5; 9 nucleotides line up with TRBD2. This CDR3 contains 16 residues. Germline-derived CDR1 and CDR2 are SGHAT and FQDESV (reference sequence). The V and J ends lost 5 bases and 4 bases, in that order; junction bases with no gene match: 11. CDR3 sequence: CASSPVLRGGGETQYF. The CDR3 coding sequence is TGTGCCAGCAGCCCGGTGCTGCGGGGGGGCGGAGAGACCCAGTACTTC.

The chain has TRBV11-1 and TRBJ1-2; 7 bases are shared with TRBD1. The germline V gene encodes CDR1 SGHAT and CDR2 FQDESV (reference sequence). The CDR3 spans 14 residues. Trimming took 1 base from V and 3 from J; bases not matched to a gene: 2. In DNA, the CDR3 is TGTGCCAGCAGCTTAGGACAGGGCCACTATGGCTACACCTTC. This encodes CASSLGQGHYGYTF.

The chain has TRBV3-1 (or the pseudogene TRBV3-2) and TRBJ1-2; 7 nucleotides line up with TRBD1. The CDR3 sequence is 16 residues long. The germline V gene has CDR1 LGHDT and CDR2 YNNKEL (reference sequence). V lost 6 bases to trimming and J lost 7 bases; unmatched junction nucleotides: 17. Here the CDR3 reads CASSRMTGTDQSGYTF. CDR3 nucleotide sequence: TGTGCCAGCAGTCGAATGACAGGGACCGATCAGAGTGGCTACACCTTC.

The chain joins TRBV9 to TRBJ1-1, with D uncertain. Trimming stripped 2 bases from V and 0 bases from J, with 5 bases between. Germline V gene lookup returns CDR1 SGDLS and CDR2 YYNGEE. CDR3 length: 13 amino acids. The CDR3 region has the DNA TGTGCCAGCAGCGTTACAGTGAACACTGAAGCTTTCTTT. This translates into CASSVTVNTEAFF.

J is TRBJ1-5 and V is TRBV6-5; TRBD1 might be the D (6 bases). The V end was cut by 7 bases, the J end by 7 bases, with 17 bases between. This CDR3 spans 14 amino acids. Germline V gene lookup returns CDR1 MNHEY and CDR2 SVGAGI. Here the CDR3 reads CASTNVGGHQPQHF. The CDR3, as DNA: TGTGCCAGCACCAATGTCGGGGGGCACCAGCCCCAGCATTTT.

This chain links TRBV7-9 with TRBJ2-1; 10 nucleotides agree with TRBD1. V lost 5 bases to trimming and J lost 8 bases; unmatched junction nucleotides: 6. Germline assignment: CDR1 SEHNR and CDR2 FQNEAQ (reference sequence). The CDR3 extends over 14 amino acids. CDR3 loop: CASSTRTGGDEQFF. CDR3 DNA: TGTGCCAGCAGCACGCGGACAGGGGGGGATGAGCAGTTCTTC.

This clone appeared once. The chain employs TRBV13 and TRBJ1-1; D possibly corresponds to TRBD1 (6 bases). Germline V gene sequence: CDR1 PRHDT, CDR2 FYEKMQ (reference sequence). V was shortened by 6 bases and J by 6 bases, with 11 bases between the two germline ends. The CDR3 covers 12 residues. As DNA, the CDR3 is TGTGCCAGCAGAAGGGGGGGGGCTGAAGCTTTCTTT. It codes for CASRRGGAEAFF.

The chain couples TRBV4-2 to TRBJ1-3, with D unclear. Germline CDR1 is LGHNA and CDR2 is YNFKEQ. The V gene lost 1 base and the J gene lost 2 bases, with 3 bases spanning the gap. The CDR3 has 13 residues. This chain's CDR3 is CASSQVTGNTIYF. The CDR3 DNA follows: TGTGCCAGCAGCCAAGTAACTGGAAACACCATATATTTT.

The chain uses TRBV11-3 and TRBJ1-1; D not certain. Trimming left V 2 bases short and J 3 bases short, with 7 bases between. CDR1 SGHNT and CDR2 YENEEA come from the germline V gene. The CDR3 has 13 residues. CDR3 sequence (DNA): TGTGCCAGCAGCTTACTTTCCGACACTGAAGCTTTCTTT. Its translation is CASSLLSDTEAFF.

V and J are TRBV18 and TRBJ1-2, with D perhaps matching TRBD1 (5 bases). CDR3 size: 16 residues. The ends were cut back, 3 bases at V and 0 bases at J, with 14 bases in the middle. Looked up from germline, CDR1 is KGHSH and CDR2 is LQKENI. This CDR3 is CASSPKRGATNYGYTF. In nucleotides, the CDR3 is TGTGCCAGCTCACCTAAAAGGGGCGCGACTAACTATGGCTACACCTTC. Complete variable domain (other parts from reference TRBV18 and TRBJ1-2): NAGVMQNPRHLVRRRGQEARLRCSPMKGHSHVYWYRQLPEEGLKFMVYLQKENIIDESGMPKERFSAEFPKEGPSILRIQQVVRGDSAAYFCASSPKRGATNYGYTFGSGTRLTVV.

The chain links TRBV24-1 to TRBJ2-1, with a tentative D call TRBD1 (6 bases). V lost 3 bases and J 10 bases, leaving 9 bases between the germline ends. Germline V gene sequence: CDR1 KGHDR, CDR2 SFDVKD. The CDR3 has 12 residues. In DNA form, the CDR3 reads TGTGCCACCAGTGATGAGACAGGAGAGCAGTTCTTC. Translating gives CATSDETGEQFF.

V usage is TRBV20-1 and J usage is TRBJ1-2; possibly TRBD1 for D (6 bases). The CDR3 sequence is 16 residues long. Germline CDR1 DFQATT, CDR2 SNEGSKA (reference sequence). Trimming cost V 3 bases and J 4 bases, with 21 bases left between them. The CDR3 DNA reads TGCAGTGCTAGTAAAGTTACGGGGGGCGTAATCTATGGCTACACCTTC. This codes for CSASKVTGGVIYGYTF.

The chain recombines TRBV19 with TRBJ2-3; tentatively, D is TRBD2 (5 bases). The germline V gene has CDR1 LNHDA and CDR2 SQIVND (reference sequence). Deletions cut 4 bases from V and 2 bases from J, with 13 bases between. The CDR3 loop spans 15 amino acids. The CDR3 protein is CASSTRLDSTDTQYF. CDR3 nucleotide sequence: TGTGCCAGTAGTACACGACTGGACTCCACAGATACGCAGTATTTT.

The rearrangement joins TRBV6-5 to TRBJ2-5; maybe TRBD1 (5 bases). CDR1 MNHEY and CDR2 SVGAGI come from the germline V gene. Trimming shortened V by 0 bases and J by 6 bases, and 11 bases separated the two germline ends. This CDR3 region has 14 residues. The CDR3 DNA reads as TGTGCCAGCAGTTACTCGAGACAGTCCCAGACCCAGTACTTC. This sequence encodes CASSYSRQSQTQYF.

V and J are TRBV27 and TRBJ2-3; weak D call: TRBD2 (5 bases). This CDR3 is built from 14 residues. CDR1 is MNHEY, CDR2 SMNVEV, per germline (reference sequence). V lost 2 bases to trimming and J lost 3 bases, with 9 bases between them. The CDR3 nucleotides are TGTGCCAGCAGTTTACGGACTGAGACAGATACGCAGTATTTT. Amino acids: CASSLRTETDTQYF.

The rearrangement links TRBV6-5 to TRBJ2-1; 11 nucleotides match TRBD2. There are 14 residues in the CDR3. Germline CDR1 and CDR2: MNHEY and SVGAGI. V was pared by 5 bases and J by 9 bases, with 6 bases of the junction left unmatched. The CDR3 DNA sequence: TGTGCCAGCAGTATTAGCGGGGGGGCCCTTGAGCAGTTCTTC. It codes for CASSISGGALEQFF.

There are a few counts of this clone. The CDR3 nucleotides are TGTGCCAGTAACCTCAGGGACAGGAATAGCAATCAGCCCCAGCATTTT. Translation gives CASNLRDRNSNQPQHF. This chain connects TRBV19 to TRBJ1-5; 8 positions match TRBD1. CDR3 size: 16 residues. After removal of 7 bases from V and 0 bases from J, the junction contained 8 bases not matched to a gene. The germline V gene has CDR1 LNHDA and CDR2 SQIVND (reference sequence).

V is TRBV24-1 and J is TRBJ1-5, with 10 bases aligning to TRBD1. The V gene's germline CDR1 is KGHDR and CDR2 SFDVKD. The CDR3 contains 14 residues. V trimming: 9 bases; J trimming: 7 bases; junction bases outside the gene matches: 8. Here the CDR3 reads CATGRDRGGQPQHF. CDR3 bases: TGTGCCACCGGCCGGGACAGGGGTGGCCAGCCCCAGCATTTT.

The CDR3: CASSTDRGRNQPQHF. Written as DNA, the CDR3 is TGTGCCAGTAGTACGGACAGGGGCCGGAATCAGCCCCAGCATTTT. The chain links TRBV19 to TRBJ1-5, with 9 positions matching TRBD1. Germline-derived CDR1 and CDR2 are LNHDA and SQIVND (reference sequence). The CDR3 totals 15 residues. V lost 4 bases, J lost 4 bases, and 5 bases stayed unmatched. The variable domain in full, completed from reference TRBV19 and TRBJ1-5, reads DGGITQSPKYLFRKEGQNVTLSCEQNLNHDAMYWYRQDPGQGLRLIYYSQIVNDFQKGDIAEGYSVSREKKESFPLTVTSAQKNPTAFYLCASSTDRGRNQPQHFGDGTRLSIL.

The V gene is TRBV6-5, the J gene TRBJ1-2; TRBD1 aligns across 7 bases. The CDR3 sequence is 12 residues long. V lost 7 bases to trimming and J lost 7 bases; unmatched junction nucleotides: 6. CDR1 and CDR2 from the germline V gene are MNHEY and SVGAGI. The CDR3 coding sequence is TGTGCCAGCACTCAGGACAGGTCTGGCTACACCTTC. Its protein is CASTQDRSGYTF.

The chain is built from TRBV3-1 (or the pseudogene TRBV3-2) and TRBJ2-7; 9 positions match TRBD1. Germline V gene sequence: CDR1 LGHDT, CDR2 YNNKEL (reference sequence). The V segment lost 3 bases and the J segment 6 bases; nucleotides outside the gene matches: 6. This CDR3 has 14 amino acids. CDR3 residues: CASSQGQGPGEQYF. The CDR3 DNA reads TGTGCCAGCAGCCAGGGACAGGGTCCAGGCGAGCAGTACTTC.

This clone was seen a few times. V gene TRBV6-6 combines with J gene TRBJ1-1, with D unresolved. The CDR3 covers 13 residues. Germline-derived CDR1 and CDR2 are MNHNY and SVGAGI (reference sequence). Deletions cut 5 bases from V and 2 bases from J, with 9 bases between. DNA for the CDR3: TGTGCCAGCAGTACCCGACTTAACACTGAAGCTTTCTTT. Translation: CASSTRLNTEAFF.

By sample fraction, this clone is medium-sized. This chain uses TRBV9 with TRBJ1-2; D is ambiguous. Trimming shortened V by 0 bases and J by 8 bases, and 8 bases separated the two germline ends. Germline V CDR1 and CDR2: SGDLS, YYNGEE. This CDR3 is built from 12 residues. The CDR3 DNA sequence: TGTGCCAGCAGCGTAGTGGAGGGAGGCTACACCTTC. It translates to CASSVVEGGYTF.

The V gene is TRBV7-9, the J gene TRBJ2-3; no firm D call. CDR1 SEHNR and CDR2 FQNEAQ come from the germline V gene (reference sequence). The V end lost 1 base, the J end lost 7 bases, and 15 bases lay between the germline ends. The length of the CDR3 is 15 residues. The CDR3 reads CASSLGLRTMNTQYF. The CDR3 coding sequence is TGTGCCAGCAGCTTAGGACTTCGCACAATGAATACGCAGTATTTT.

This clone is a singleton in its sample. The chain uses TRBV14 and TRBJ2-7; possible D gene TRBD2, 6 bases. V gave up 1 base and J gave up 3 bases, with 10 bases separating them. Germline V CDR1 and CDR2: SGHDN, FVKESK. The CDR3 spans 14 residues. The CDR3: CASSQGGTYYEQYF. For the CDR3, the DNA is TGTGCCAGCAGCCAAGGCGGGACCTACTACGAGCAGTACTTC.

The chain couples TRBV29-1 to TRBJ2-5; no definite D call. Germline-derived CDR1 and CDR2 are SQVTM and ANQGSEA. V gave up 6 bases and J gave up 2 bases, with 4 bases separating them. The CDR3 has 10 amino acids. The CDR3 region is CSVVQETQYF. In DNA form, the CDR3 reads TGCAGCGTCGTACAAGAGACCCAGTACTTC. The complete variable domain, with remaining parts taken from reference TRBV29-1 and TRBJ2-5, reads SAVISQKPSRDICQRGTSLTIQCQVDSQVTMMFWYRQQPGQSLTLIATANQGSEATYESGFVIDKFPISRPNLTFSTLTVSNMSPEDSSIYLCSVVQETQYFGPGTRLLVL.

The DNA of the CDR3 is TGTGCCACCAGTGATCGCCGGGGCGAGCAGTACTTC. As protein: CATSDRRGEQYF. The chain joins TRBV24-1 to TRBJ2-7, with D perhaps matching TRBD2 (5 bases). The CDR3 totals 12 residues. Trimming removed 3 bases at V and 6 bases at J, with 8 bases between. Germline CDR1 KGHDR, CDR2 SFDVKD.

The CDR3 loop is CASAPGQKNSPLHF. The CDR3 bases are TGTGCCAGCGCACCGGGACAGAAGAATTCACCCCTCCACTTT. The chain couples TRBV9 to TRBJ1-6, with 7 bases that match TRBD1. The V gene's germline CDR1 is SGDLS and CDR2 YYNGEE. This CDR3 comprises 14 residues. The J segment lost 7 bases and the V segment lost 7 bases, leaving 8 bases of the junction unmatched.

This chain links TRBV19 with TRBJ2-7; a possible D gene is TRBD1 (5 bases). Germline CDR1 and CDR2: LNHDA and SQIVND (reference sequence). This CDR3 comprises 13 residues. Trimming took 5 bases from V and 3 from J, leaving 11 bases between them. CDR3 in DNA: TGTGCCAGTAGTCGACAGATTTTCTACGAGCAGTACTTC. Protein: CASSRQIFYEQYF.

The chain recombines TRBV5-1 with TRBJ1-1, with a weak D call TRBD1 (6 bases). The CDR3 runs 13 residues. The germline V gene has CDR1 SGHRS and CDR2 YFSETQ. Trimming took off 0 bases at V and 7 bases at J, with 10 bases between the two ends. This CDR3 is CASSLDGGGEAFF. CDR3 nucleotides: TGCGCCAGCAGCTTGGATGGGGGCGGTGAAGCTTTCTTT.